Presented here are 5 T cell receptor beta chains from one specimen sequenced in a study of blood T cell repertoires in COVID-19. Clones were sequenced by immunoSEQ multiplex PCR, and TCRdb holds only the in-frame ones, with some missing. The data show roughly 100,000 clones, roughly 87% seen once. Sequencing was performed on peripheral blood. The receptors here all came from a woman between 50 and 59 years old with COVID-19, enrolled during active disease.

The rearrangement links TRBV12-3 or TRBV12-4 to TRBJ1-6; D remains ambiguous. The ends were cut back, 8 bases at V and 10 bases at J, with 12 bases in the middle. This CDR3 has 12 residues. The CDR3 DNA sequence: TGTGCCAGCCGCCCCTTTCGGTCACCCCTCCACTTT. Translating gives CASRPFRSPLHF.

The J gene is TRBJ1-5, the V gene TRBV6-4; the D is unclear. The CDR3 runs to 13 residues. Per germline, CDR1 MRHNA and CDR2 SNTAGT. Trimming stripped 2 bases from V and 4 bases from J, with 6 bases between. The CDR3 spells CASSDRENQPQHF. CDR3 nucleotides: TGTGCCAGCAGTGACAGGGAGAATCAGCCCCAGCATTTT.

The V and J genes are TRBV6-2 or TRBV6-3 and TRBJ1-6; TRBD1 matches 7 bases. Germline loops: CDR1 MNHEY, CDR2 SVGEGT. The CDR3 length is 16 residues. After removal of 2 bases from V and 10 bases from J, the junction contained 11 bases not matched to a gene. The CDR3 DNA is TGTGCCAGCAGTTACCGGGACAGCGCCCTAGGATCACCCCTCCACTTT. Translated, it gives CASSYRDSALGSPLHF.

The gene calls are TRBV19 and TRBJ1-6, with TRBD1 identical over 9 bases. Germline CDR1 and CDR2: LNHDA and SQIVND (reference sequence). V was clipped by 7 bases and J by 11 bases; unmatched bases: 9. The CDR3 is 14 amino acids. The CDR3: CASTAGDRVTPLHF. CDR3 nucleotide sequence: TGTGCCAGTACAGCCGGGGACAGGGTGACACCCCTCCACTTT.

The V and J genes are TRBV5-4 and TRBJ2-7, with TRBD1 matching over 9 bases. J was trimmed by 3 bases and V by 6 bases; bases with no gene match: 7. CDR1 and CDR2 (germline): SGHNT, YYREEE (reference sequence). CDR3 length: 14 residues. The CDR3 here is CASTSRTGDYEQYF. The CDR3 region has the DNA TGTGCCAGCACCTCTCGGACAGGGGACTACGAGCAGTACTTC.